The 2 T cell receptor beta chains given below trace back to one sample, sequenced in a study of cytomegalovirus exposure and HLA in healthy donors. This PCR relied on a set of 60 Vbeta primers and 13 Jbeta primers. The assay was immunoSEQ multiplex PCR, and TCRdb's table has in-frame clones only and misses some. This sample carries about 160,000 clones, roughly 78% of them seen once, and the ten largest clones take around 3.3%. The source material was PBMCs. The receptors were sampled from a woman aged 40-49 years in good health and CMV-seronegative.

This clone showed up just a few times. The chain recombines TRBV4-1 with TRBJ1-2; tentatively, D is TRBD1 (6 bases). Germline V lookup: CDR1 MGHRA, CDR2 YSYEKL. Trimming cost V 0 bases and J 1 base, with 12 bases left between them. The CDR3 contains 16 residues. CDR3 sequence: CASSQDRWTVNYGYTF. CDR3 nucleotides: TGCGCCAGCAGCCAAGATCGGTGGACAGTTAACTATGGCTACACCTTC.

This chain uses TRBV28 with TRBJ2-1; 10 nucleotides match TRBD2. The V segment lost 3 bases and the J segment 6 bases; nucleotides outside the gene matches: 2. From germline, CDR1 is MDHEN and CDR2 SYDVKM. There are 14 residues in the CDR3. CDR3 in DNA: TGTGCCAGCAGTTTCAGGACTAGCGGCAATGAGCAGTTCTTC. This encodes CASSFRTSGNEQFF.